Sequencing of this TCR beta chain was carried out in a study of shared clonotypes between healthy human individuals. General observations from the study: Clonotypes not shared had lower generation probabilities than those common to all four donors.

The authors' processing: Sequence data from immunoSEQ were junction-only and lacked quality scores; consequently, filtering differed. The method was immunoSEQ multiplex PCR; TCRdb's version includes in-frame clones alone and lacks a portion of them. V, J and clone size are taken as reported in that table, and D and trimming were inferred from the DNA itself. The sample carries under 2.5 million clones, about nine tenths recorded once. A note on this clone: The antigen is undetermined.

Germline values: CDR1 SGHRS, CDR2 YFSETQ. This CDR3 is built from 17 residues. Trimming took 4 bases from V and 4 from J; bases not matched to a gene: 8. The TCR comes from a man aged 18 to 30 in good health. Some clones in this sample may be carry-over from other donors' samples. Sequences were obtained from naive CD4+ T cells from PBMCs. The sample's subset: CD45RA+ positively selected. The chain uses TRBV5-1 and TRBJ2-3; TRBD2 agrees at 14 bases. The CDR3 nucleotides read TGCGCCAGCAGCACGCGGACTAGCGGGGGGAAGGCAGATACGCAGTATTTT. Amino acid sequence: CASSTRTSGGKADTQYF.